These 23 T cell receptor beta chains were sequenced from one sample in a study of early T cells in non-severe SARS-CoV-2 infection. MiXCR was run by TCRdb on the 5' RACE reads, yielding one entry per CDR3 protein. The sample has 15,000 to 20,000 distinct CDR3 sequences; 5% are singletons. The material sequenced was whole blood. These receptors all come from an adult who was a healthcare worker with PCR-confirmed SARS-CoV-2 infection or an uninfected control (not recorded which).

In its sample, this clonotype was seen a few times. V is TRBV4-1 and J is TRBJ2-5; 7 bases map to TRBD2. Germline-derived CDR1 and CDR2 are MGHRA and YSYEKL. V shed 2 bases, J shed 5 bases, and the junction held 2 bases outside the gene matches. CDR3 size: 13 residues. The CDR3 coding sequence is TGCGCCAGCAGCCAATGGCGGGGGGAGACCCAGTACTTC. This translates into CASSQWRGETQYF.

This clonotype was observed at least ten times. V and J are TRBV12-3 or TRBV12-4 and TRBJ2-2, with D uncertain. The ends were cut back, 6 bases at V and 7 bases at J, with 9 bases in the middle. The CDR3 is made up of 12 amino acids. For the CDR3, the DNA is TGTGCCAGCAGCACCCTTCACGGGGAGCTGTTTTTT. Translated: CASSTLHGELFF.

The V and J genes are TRBV24-1 and TRBJ2-5; 8 bases fit TRBD1. Germline V gene sequence: CDR1 KGHDR, CDR2 SFDVKD. Germline trimming cut 9 bases from V and 1 base from J; bases unmatched to any gene: 3. The CDR3 covers 13 residues. The CDR3 is CATGDRTQETQYF. CDR3 bases: TGTGCCACCGGGGACAGGACCCAAGAGACCCAGTACTTC.

This clonotype was detected ten times or more. The rearrangement uses TRBV7-6 and TRBJ2-1; tentative D call: TRBD1 (5 bases). The CDR3 has 12 residues. In germline, CDR1 is SGHVS, CDR2 FNYEAQ. Trimming removed 5 bases at V and 8 bases at J, with 10 bases between. The DNA of the CDR3 is TGTGCCAGCAGCCGTCAGGGCTATGAGCAGTTCTTC. It specifies CASSRQGYEQFF.

The V call is TRBV6-5, the J call TRBJ2-5; D not certain. The CDR3 is made up of 14 amino acids. Trimming shortened V by 2 bases and J by 3 bases, and 10 bases separated the two germline ends. CDR1 is MNHEY and CDR2 is SVGAGI in the germline V gene. The CDR3 spells CASSYTRREETQYF. DNA for the CDR3: TGTGCCAGCAGTTACACACGAAGAGAAGAGACCCAGTACTTC.

By sample share, this clonotype is medium-sized (0.01 to 0.1%). A junction boundary mismatches the germline segment, possibly from a read error. The chain carries TRBV6-5 and TRBJ1-1, with TRBD1 as a possible D gene (5 bases). The CDR3 contains 14 residues. CDR1 is MNHEY and CDR2 is SVGAGI in the germline V gene. CDR3 sequence: CASSRGSMNTETFF. CDR3 coding DNA: TGTGCCAGCAGCCGGGGGTCCATGAACACTGAAACTTTCTTT.

This clonotype was counted many times. The chain's CDR3 is CASSLGGRGMAKSPLHF. The CDR3 region has the DNA TGTGCCAGCAGCTTAGGGGGGAGGGGCATGGCAAAATCACCCCTCCACTTT. The chain carries TRBV7-9 and TRBJ1-6; the D gene is possibly TRBD1 (5 bases). Looked up from germline, CDR1 is SEHNR and CDR2 is FQNEAQ (reference sequence). This CDR3 comprises 17 residues. The ends were cut back, 1 base at V and 10 bases at J, with 20 bases in the middle.

A remark on this clonotype: With a much larger clone just one base away, this may be a read error. CDR3 region: CASSVATLRRTGGGSSYNEQFF. The CDR3 nucleotides are TGTGCCAGCAGCGTAGCTACACTCCGAAGGACTGGGGGCGGGAGCTCCTACAATGAGCAGTTCTTC. V and J are TRBV9 and TRBJ2-1, with D tentatively TRBD2 (7 bases). V lost 0 bases to trimming and J lost 0 bases, with 28 bases between them. The CDR3 has 22 residues. Germline V gene data show CDR1 as SGDLS and CDR2 as YYNGEE.

This clonotype occurred many times. The J gene is TRBJ2-7, the V gene TRBV5-1; TRBD2 matches at 10 bases. J gave up 2 bases and V 3 bases, and 11 bases lay outside the gene matches. In germline, CDR1 is SGHRS, CDR2 YFSETQ. CDR3 length equals 17 residues. The CDR3 nucleotides are TGCGCCAGCAGCTCCCTGCCCAGCAGCGGGAGGGCCTACGAGCAGTACTTC. Amino acid sequence: CASSSLPSSGRAYEQYF.

This clonotype has just a few counts. The chain carries TRBV4-1 and TRBJ2-7, with 7 nucleotides matching TRBD1. In germline, CDR1 is MGHRA, CDR2 YSYEKL. The V gene end was trimmed by 1 base and the J gene end by 3 bases; junction bases not matched to a gene: 3. CDR3 length: 14 residues. CDR3 residues: CASSQGTGFYEQYF. For the CDR3, the DNA is TGCGCCAGCAGCCAAGGGACAGGATTCTACGAGCAGTACTTC.

This clonotype has just a few counts. J is TRBJ1-2 and V is TRBV10-2, with D uncertain. Trimming shortened V by 7 bases and J by 8 bases, and 20 bases separated the two germline ends. In germline, CDR1 is WSHSY, CDR2 SAAADI. There are 14 residues in the CDR3. The CDR3 here is CASTQRTGSFGYTF. The CDR3, as DNA: TGCGCCAGCACTCAAAGAACGGGGTCCTTCGGCTACACCTTC.

This chain joins TRBV24-1 and TRBJ2-2; possibly TRBD1 for D (5 bases). The CDR3 consists of 13 residues. Germline CDR1 KGHDR, CDR2 SFDVKD. V lost 7 bases to trimming and J lost 5 bases, with 10 bases between them. The CDR3 region is CATREPGTGELFF. For the CDR3, the DNA is TGTGCCACCAGGGAGCCAGGGACCGGGGAGCTGTTTTTT.

Written as DNA, the CDR3 is TGTGCCAGCTCTCTAGTACAGGGGGAAGGTGAAGCTTTCTTT. This sequence encodes CASSLVQGEGEAFF. The J gene is TRBJ1-1, the V gene TRBV18; 8 bases are shared with TRBD1. The V segment lost 6 bases and the J segment 7 bases; nucleotides outside the gene matches: 10. The CDR3 spans 14 residues. CDR1 and CDR2 from the germline V gene are KGHSH and LQKENI.

This clonotype has a handful of counts. V usage is TRBV10-3 and J usage is TRBJ2-7; D not certain. The CDR3 loop spans 12 amino acids. Looked up from germline, CDR1 is ENHRY and CDR2 is SYGVKD. V was trimmed by 3 bases and J by 1 base, leaving 4 bases between them. CDR3 residues: CAISDGSYEQYV. The DNA of the CDR3 is TGTGCCATCAGTGACGGATCCTACGAGCAGTACGTC.

The V gene is TRBV5-1, the J gene TRBJ2-7, with no clear D. Trimming stripped 1 base from V and 2 bases from J, with 4 bases between. In germline, CDR1 is SGHRS, CDR2 YFSETQ. The CDR3 is 12 residues long. CDR3 residues: CASSLPTYEQYF. CDR3 DNA: TGCGCCAGCAGCTTGCCAACCTACGAGCAGTACTTC.

This clonotype is medium-sized by share. The chain joins TRBV20-1 to TRBJ1-5; D perhaps matches TRBD1 (5 bases). Germline loops: CDR1 DFQATT, CDR2 SNEGSKA (reference sequence). The V and J ends lost 5 bases and 1 base respectively, with 9 bases between them. This CDR3 is 13 amino acids long. The CDR3 region is CSARDWSNQPQHF. For the CDR3, the DNA is TGCAGTGCTCGGGACTGGAGCAATCAGCCCCAGCATTTT.

This clonotype was seen ten or more times. The chain is built from TRBV20-1 and TRBJ2-7, with D possibly being TRBD2 (5 bases). The V end was cut by 3 bases, the J end by 1 base, with 7 bases between. Germline V lookup: CDR1 DFQATT, CDR2 SNEGSKA (reference sequence). This CDR3 region has 12 residues. In DNA form, the CDR3 reads TGCAGTGCTAGGAGGGATTCCTACGAGCAGTACTTC. Translated, it gives CSARRDSYEQYF.

This clonotype is medium-sized. The genes are TRBV20-1 and TRBJ2-2, with 9 positions matching TRBD2. V gave up 2 bases and J gave up 12 bases; unmatched junction bases: 13. The CDR3 loop spans 15 amino acids. CDR1 is DFQATT, CDR2 SNEGSKA, per germline (reference sequence). CDR3 region: CSARLSTAGGHQLFF. Written as DNA, the CDR3 is TGCAGTGCTAGACTTAGCACGGCGGGAGGGCATCAGCTGTTTTTT.

This clonotype was recorded many times. The chain uses TRBV7-9 and TRBJ1-2, with D unclear. Germline values: CDR1 SEHNR, CDR2 FQNEAQ (reference sequence). V lost 1 base, J lost 7 bases, and 7 bases lay in between. CDR3 size: 12 residues. The CDR3 region has the DNA TGTGCCAGCAGCTTAGAGGTTGTTGGCTACACCTTC. This gives the protein CASSLEVVGYTF.

This clonotype is medium-sized. The rearrangement uses TRBV4-1 and TRBJ1-2; no definite D call. Germline loops: CDR1 MGHRA, CDR2 YSYEKL. The length of the CDR3 is 13 residues. Trimming stripped 1 base from V and 4 bases from J, with 7 bases between. Here the CDR3 DNA reads TGCGCCAGCAGCCAAGTGGGCTTCTATGGCTACACCTTC. This gives the protein CASSQVGFYGYTF.

By frequency in the sample, this clonotype is medium-sized. The V call is TRBV10-2, the J call TRBJ2-7, with 14 bases fitting TRBD2. The germline V gene has CDR1 WSHSY and CDR2 SAAADI. The CDR3 contains 15 residues. The ends lost 2 bases at V and 6 bases at J; junction bases unmatched: 3. The DNA of the CDR3 is TGCGCCAGCAGTGAGCGGACTAGCGGGAGGCGCGAGCAGTACGTC. Its protein is CASSERTSGRREQYV.

This clonotype has a count of ten or more. The chain joins TRBV18 to TRBJ2-6; the match to TRBD1 covers 7 bases. Trimming cost V 3 bases and J 4 bases; bases outside gene matches: 6. Per germline, CDR1 KGHSH and CDR2 LQKENI. The CDR3 has 16 amino acids. CDR3 amino acids: CASSPQGVKGANVLTF. The CDR3 nucleotides read TGTGCCAGCTCACCTCAGGGGGTGAAGGGGGCCAACGTCCTGACTTTC.

A few counts support this clonotype. The V call is TRBV11-2, the J call TRBJ2-7; 10 nucleotides align to TRBD1. The CDR3 runs 14 residues. V was pared by 5 bases and J by 9 bases, with 10 bases of the junction left unmatched. Looked up from germline, CDR1 is SGHAT and CDR2 is FQNNGV. CDR3 protein: CASSARQGALGQYF. The CDR3 nucleotides are TGTGCCAGCAGCGCCAGACAGGGGGCCCTAGGGCAGTACTTC. Drawing the rest from reference TRBV11-2 and TRBJ2-7, the complete variable domain is EAGVAQSPRYKIIEKRQSVAFWCNPISGHATLYWYQQILGQGPKLLIQFQNNGVVDDSQLPKDRFSAERLKGVDSTLKIQPAKLEDSAVYLCASSARQGALGQYFGPGTRLTVT.